This T cell receptor (beta chain) was recovered during a study of graft-versus-host responses after intestinal transplantation. Method: immunoSEQ multiplex PCR; TCRdb's copy keeps in-frame clones and lacks some. The table includes fewer than 8,500 clones, around 74% detected once. This CDR3 is 13 amino acids long. V was shortened by 5 bases and J by 9 bases, with 14 bases between the two germline ends. The germline CDR1 and CDR2 sequences are MDHEN and SYDVKM. Researchers processed graft tissue to release intraepithelial and lamina propria lymphocytes. The sample was ileum tissue, taken roughly 230 days after intestinal transplant. This rearrangement joins TRBV28 to TRBJ2-1, with D perhaps TRBD1 (6 bases). The TCR sequence derives from a human patient who received an intestinal transplant, so some T cells may come from the graft donor. The chain's CDR3 is CASSGNRVREQFF. CDR3 DNA sequence: TGTGCCAGCAGTGGGAACAGGGTGCGTGAGCAGTTCTTC.